In this sample, the clone carrying this T cell receptor (beta chain) turned up many times. The ends were cut back, 4 bases at V and 1 base at J, with 15 bases in the middle. The CDR3 consists of 16 residues. Germline values: CDR1 SGHRS, CDR2 YFSETQ. TCRdb re-derived calls from the RT-PCR reads in MiXCR, one entry per CDR3 protein. This table has more than 400,000 distinct CDR3 sequences, 7.2% appearing once. This sample was included in a study of response to subunit inactivated influenza vaccine. V is TRBV5-1 and J is TRBJ2-1, with D tentatively TRBD2 (7 bases). This receptor was identified in a man between 50 and 69 years old who received an inactivated influenza vaccine. The sequencing used PBMCs from blood, collected roughly 24 months after vaccination. The CDR3 nucleotides are TGCGCCAGCAGCCAACCGGGGGGCGGTTCCTACAATGAGCAGTTCTTC. It encodes CASSQPGGGSYNEQFF.